The 16 T cell receptor beta chains below were found in one sample sequenced in a study of response to subunit inactivated influenza vaccine. TCRdb analysed the RT-PCR reads with MiXCR anew, one entry per CDR3 protein. The sample contains some 640,000 distinct CDR3 sequences, approximately 15% of which appear only once. The sequencing used PBMCs from blood, collected 14 to 15 days before vaccination. All receptors derive from a man aged 50-59 years who received an inactivated influenza vaccine.

The chain employs TRBV5-1 and TRBJ2-7; D not certain. With 2 bases removed from V and 5 bases from J, the gap between germline ends came to 11 bases. Germline loops: CDR1 SGHRS, CDR2 YFSETQ. The CDR3 runs 13 residues. The CDR3 loop reads CASSFWGEHEQYF. In DNA form, the CDR3 reads TGCGCCAGCAGCTTTTGGGGTGAGCACGAGCAGTACTTC.

The rearrangement uses TRBV3-1 and TRBJ1-2, with D maybe TRBD1 (5 bases). Trimming shortened V by 0 bases and J by 2 bases, and 7 bases separated the two germline ends. The CDR3 extends over 14 amino acids. Germline V CDR1 and CDR2: LGHDT, YNNKEL (reference sequence). The CDR3 region is CASSQEGTNYGYTF. In nucleotides, the CDR3 is TGTGCCAGCAGCCAAGAAGGGACGAACTATGGCTACACCTTC.

This clonotype has just a few counts. The chain recombines TRBV7-6 with TRBJ2-7; no firm D call. Trimming removed 4 bases from V and 7 bases from J, with 17 bases in between. This CDR3 comprises 14 residues. Per the germline V gene, CDR1 is SGHVS and CDR2 is FNYEAQ. The CDR3 bases are TGTGCCAGCAGCTCAAGGACCGGTTCGGATGAGCAGTACTTC. This codes for CASSSRTGSDEQYF.

This clonotype has more than one count but fewer than ten. V usage is TRBV9 and J usage is TRBJ2-3; 9 nucleotides align to TRBD2. V dropped 3 bases and J dropped 0; count of bases not matched to a gene: 11. The CDR3 sequence is 18 residues long. From germline, CDR1 is SGDLS and CDR2 YYNGEE. The CDR3 nucleotides read TGTGCCAGCAGCGCTTCACCCGTAGCGGGAGAAAGCACAGATACGCAGTATTTT. Translated, it gives CASSASPVAGESTDTQYF. Drawing the rest from reference TRBV9 and TRBJ2-3, the complete variable domain is DSGVTQTPKHLITATGQRVTLRCSPRSGDLSVYWYQQSLDQGLQFLIQYYNGEERAKGNILERFSAQQFPDLHSELNLSSLELGDSALYFCASSASPVAGESTDTQYFGPGTRLTVL.

This clonotype was found a few times. The chain has TRBV9 and TRBJ2-5; perhaps TRBD2 as D (6 bases). Germline values: CDR1 SGDLS, CDR2 YYNGEE. This CDR3 contains 14 residues. Trimming took 3 bases from V and 3 from J, leaving 12 bases between them. The CDR3 nucleotides read TGTGCCAGCAGCGGCGGGATCTATGAAGAGACCCAGTACTTC. It translates to CASSGGIYEETQYF.

Here the CDR3 reads CASSDQGSPQHF. CDR3 sequence (DNA): TGTGCCAGCAGTGACCAAGGTTCTCCCCAGCATTTT. This chain connects TRBV2 to TRBJ1-5, with D hard to call. Germline V CDR1 and CDR2: SNHLY, FYNNEI. V dropped 3 bases and J dropped 10 bases, with 10 bases sitting between them. This CDR3 spans 12 amino acids.

This clonotype has just a few counts. The rearrangement links TRBV19 to TRBJ2-1; possible D gene TRBD2, 5 bases. This CDR3 has 18 amino acids. V lost 3 bases to trimming and J lost 8 bases, with 26 bases between them. Germline values: CDR1 LNHDA, CDR2 SQIVND (reference sequence). The CDR3 nucleotides are TGTGCCAGTAGTATCTCCCCTACTAGGGCGAGTGGTGGAGATGAGCAGTTCTTC. Encoded protein: CASSISPTRASGGDEQFF. Combining the CDR3 with reference TRBV19 and TRBJ2-1 gives the whole variable domain DGGITQSPKYLFRKEGQNVTLSCEQNLNHDAMYWYRQDPGQGLRLIYYSQIVNDFQKGDIAEGYSVSREKKESFPLTVTSAQKNPTAFYLCASSISPTRASGGDEQFFGPGTRLTVL.

This clonotype was counted only a few times. The rearrangement joins TRBV2 to TRBJ1-1; 7 bases fit TRBD1. V trimming: 5 bases; J trimming: 0 bases; junction bases outside the gene matches: 9. The germline V gene has CDR1 SNHLY and CDR2 FYNNEI. The CDR3 contains 16 residues. CDR3 amino acids: CASSQGGLGMNTEAFF. The DNA for the CDR3 is TGTGCCAGCAGTCAAGGGGGCCTGGGAATGAACACTGAAGCTTTCTTT.

This sequence joins TRBV20-1 and TRBJ1-6; D is unresolved. In germline, CDR1 is DFQATT, CDR2 SNEGSKA (reference sequence). CDR3 length: 16 amino acids. V was cut by 1 base and J by 0 bases, with 10 bases left in between. The CDR3 DNA reads as TGCAGTGCTAGAGTTAAGGGTGTCTCCTATAATTCACCCCTCCACTTT. Protein: CSARVKGVSYNSPLHF.

V usage is TRBV7-9 and J usage is TRBJ1-1; 9 bases are shared with TRBD1. Unmatched junction bases numbered 12, after V lost 5 bases and J lost 8 bases. The germline V gene has CDR1 SEHNR and CDR2 FQNEAQ (reference sequence). The CDR3 runs to 15 residues. The CDR3 sequence: CASSRVPGQGSEAFF. DNA for the CDR3: TGTGCCAGCAGCCGAGTCCCGGGACAGGGTTCGGAAGCTTTCTTT.

V is TRBV7-9 and J is TRBJ1-2; D is unresolved. This CDR3 contains 14 residues. Germline V gene data show CDR1 as SEHNR and CDR2 as FQNEAQ (reference sequence). V dropped 10 bases and J dropped 3 bases, with 18 bases sitting between them. The CDR3 DNA follows: TGTGCCACTTTCGGCAGTTCCAACTACTATGGCTACACCTTC. Protein: CATFGSSNYYGYTF.

The genes are TRBV5-1 and TRBJ2-1, with a possible D match to TRBD2 (6 bases). Germline V lookup: CDR1 SGHRS, CDR2 YFSETQ. The CDR3 consists of 16 residues. The V end was cut by 6 bases, the J end by 1 base, with 17 bases between. The CDR3 DNA is TGCGCCAGCAAACCGGGAGCCGTCCAATCCTACAATGAGCAGTTCTTC. Translating gives CASKPGAVQSYNEQFF.

Ten or more counts support this clonotype. The CDR3 region is CASSTRGFGTEAFF. In nucleotides, the CDR3 is TGCGCCAGCAGCACCAGGGGGTTCGGCACTGAAGCTTTCTTT. The rearrangement joins TRBV5-1 to TRBJ1-1; 7 bases map to TRBD1. Germline loops: CDR1 SGHRS, CDR2 YFSETQ. The CDR3 covers 14 residues. V lost 4 bases and J lost 4; bases outside the gene matches: 7.

This clonotype was counted a few times. The gene calls are TRBV27 and TRBJ1-1; D is perhaps TRBD1 (6 bases). Germline lookup yields CDR1 MNHEY and CDR2 SMNVEV (reference sequence). The CDR3 is 14 residues long. V lost 2 bases, J lost 4 bases, and 11 bases lay in between. CDR3 region: CASSLRGASTEAFF. The CDR3 nucleotides are TGTGCCAGCAGTTTACGGGGGGCGTCCACTGAAGCTTTCTTT.

The V gene is TRBV27, the J gene TRBJ2-7, with 8 positions matching TRBD2. The CDR3 has 14 residues. From germline, CDR1 is MNHEY and CDR2 SMNVEV (reference sequence). The ends lost 3 bases at V and 6 bases at J; junction bases unmatched: 7. Here the CDR3 DNA reads TGTGCCAGCAGTTTGCAGCGGGAGCGCGCCGAGCAGTACTTC. Amino acid sequence: CASSLQRERAEQYF.

This clonotype was counted a few times. This chain links TRBV5-1 with TRBJ2-5; 13 positions agree with TRBD2. The CDR3 has 17 amino acids. The junction had 3 bases not matched to a gene; V was cut back by 0 bases and J by 1 base. The germline gives CDR1 SGHRS, CDR2 YFSETQ. The CDR3 here is CASSLATSGGVQETQYF. In DNA, the CDR3 is TGCGCCAGCAGCTTGGCCACTAGCGGGGGGGTCCAAGAGACCCAGTACTTC.